Listed here are 25 T cell receptor beta chains from one sample, sequenced in a study of human T cells and chemical hapten exposure. Time point meaning: patch test 2, 6 weeks after DPC sensitization. The treatment denotes: therapeutic diphenylcyclopropenone sensitization with weekly scalp DPC. TCRdb called the RACE reads again in MiXCR, with one record for every CDR3 protein. The profile shows 350,000 to 400,000 distinct CDR3 sequences, about 6% of them singletons. The sequences come from whole blood, collected in connection with sensitization to the hapten diphenylcyclopropenone (DPC). The receptors shown here come from a woman under 30 with alopecia areata. Some clones in this sample may be carry-over from other donors' samples.

This clonotype was seen ten or more times. The chain has TRBV5-4 and TRBJ2-7; no clear D. CDR3 length: 13 amino acids. CDR1 SGHNT and CDR2 YYREEE come from the germline V gene (reference sequence). Deletions cut 0 bases from V and 3 bases from J, with 7 bases between. The DNA for the CDR3 is TGTGCCAGCAGCTTGGCCCGTGACTACGAGCAGTACTTC. Translated: CASSLARDYEQYF.

This clonotype has more than one count but fewer than ten. The gene calls are TRBV7-3 and TRBJ2-3; D could derive from TRBD1 or TRBD2 (5 bases each). There are 12 residues in the CDR3. Trimming took 7 bases from V and 5 from J, leaving 10 bases between them. The germline V gene encodes CDR1 SGHTA and CDR2 FQGTGA. This CDR3 reads CASNGGGDTQYF. In DNA, the CDR3 is TGTGCCAGCAACGGTGGGGGAGATACGCAGTATTTT.

This chain connects TRBV29-1 to TRBJ1-1, with 8 bases fitting TRBD1. This CDR3 has 14 amino acids. Germline CDR1 reads SQVTM; CDR2 reads ANQGSEA. V was pared by 5 bases and J by 1 base, with 6 bases of the junction left unmatched. This chain's CDR3 is CSVHNRGANTEAFF. In DNA form, the CDR3 reads TGCAGCGTTCACAACAGGGGGGCGAACACTGAAGCTTTCTTT.

This clonotype has at least ten counts. The chain has TRBV29-1 and TRBJ1-1; the D gene is possibly TRBD1 (6 bases). Germline lookup yields CDR1 SQVTM and CDR2 ANQGSEA. The ends were cut back, 5 bases at V and 5 bases at J, with 15 bases in the middle. This CDR3 has 13 residues. The CDR3 spells CSVPHGQLTEAFF. DNA for the CDR3: TGCAGCGTTCCCCATGGACAGTTGACTGAAGCTTTCTTT.

In its sample, this clonotype was seen many times. V gene TRBV6-2 or TRBV6-3 combines with J gene TRBJ1-1; D not resolved. Germline CDR1 is MNHEY and CDR2 is SVGEGT. V shed 0 bases and J shed 4 bases, with 6 bases lying between them. CDR3 length equals 13 residues. The CDR3 DNA reads TGTGCCAGCAGTTACTCGGAGTCCACTGAAGCTTTCTTT. Protein: CASSYSESTEAFF.

This clonotype has at least ten counts. V usage is TRBV14 and J usage is TRBJ1-2; D is unresolved. The CDR3 has 16 amino acids. Germline-derived CDR1 and CDR2 are SGHDN and FVKESK. V shed 0 bases and J shed 3 bases, with 14 bases lying between them. The DNA of the CDR3 is TGTGCCAGCAGCCAAGATCCGGGTCAGGCTCACTATGGCTACACCTTC. Residues: CASSQDPGQAHYGYTF.

The gene calls are TRBV15 and TRBJ1-1; D unresolved. This CDR3 has 13 amino acids. In germline, CDR1 is LNHNV, CDR2 YYDKDF (reference sequence). Trimming removed 1 base from V and 4 bases from J, with 7 bases in between. CDR3 sequence (DNA): TGTGCCACCAGCAGAGTAAGGAGCACTGAAGCTTTCTTT. It codes for CATSRVRSTEAFF.

This clonotype was counted at least ten times. The V and J genes are TRBV6-1 and TRBJ1-4; D not certain. Germline CDR1 MNHNS, CDR2 SASEGT. Trimming left V 6 bases short and J 0 bases short, with 8 bases between. This CDR3 is built from 14 residues. CDR3 loop: CASSPSATNEKLFF. The CDR3 coding sequence is TGTGCCAGCAGCCCAAGTGCAACTAATGAAAAACTGTTTTTT.

A remark on this clonotype: A read error may explain this, as a much larger clone is one base away. The rearrangement joins TRBV28 to TRBJ2-3; D is unresolved. The CDR3 sequence is 15 residues long. The V gene's germline CDR1 is MDHEN and CDR2 SYDVKM. The DNA of the CDR3 is TGTGCCAGCAGCTTAAGTTCTGGAAGCACAAATACGCAGTATTTT. The encoded protein is CASSLSSGSTNTQYF. Combining the CDR3 with reference TRBV28 and TRBJ2-3 gives the whole variable domain DVKVTQSSRYLVKRTGEKVFLECVQDMDHENMFWYRQDPGLGLRLIYFSYDVKMKEKGDIPEGYSVSREKKERFSLILESASTNQTSMYLCASSLSSGSTNTQYFGPGTRLTVL.

The chain combines TRBV4-2 with TRBJ2-2; no clear D. The CDR3 sequence is 16 residues long. V lost 3 bases and J 4 bases, leaving 15 bases between the germline ends. The germline gives CDR1 LGHNA, CDR2 YNFKEQ. The CDR3 region has the DNA TGTGCCAGCAGCCAGATCCCCCTGCGCCTCACCGGGGAGCTGTTTTTT. Encoded protein: CASSQIPLRLTGELFF.

This clonotype was observed at least ten times. The chain employs TRBV6-2 or TRBV6-3 and TRBJ1-1; 7 nucleotides match TRBD1. Germline-derived CDR1 and CDR2 are MNHEY and SVGEGT. Losses at the gene ends were 7 bases for V and 0 bases for J; bases not matched to a gene: 8. CDR3 length equals 15 residues. The CDR3 loop reads CASKTTDRLNTEAFF. CDR3 in DNA: TGTGCCAGCAAAACGACGGACAGGCTGAACACTGAAGCTTTCTTT.

The chain uses TRBV4-2 and TRBJ2-5; D is uncertain. The germline gives CDR1 LGHNA, CDR2 YNFKEQ. V gave up 0 bases and J gave up 2 bases, with 16 bases separating them. The CDR3 runs 17 residues. The CDR3 nucleotides read TGTGCCAGCAGCCAAGATCTATGGACCATACAACAAGAGACCCAGTACTTC. Translating it yields CASSQDLWTIQQETQYF.

The V call is TRBV3-1, the J call TRBJ1-4; D not certain. This CDR3 comprises 14 residues. Trimming shortened V by 2 bases and J by 5 bases, and 9 bases separated the two germline ends. The germline V gene encodes CDR1 LGHDT and CDR2 YNNKEL (reference sequence). The CDR3 DNA reads TGTGCCAGCAGCCAAAGGGAGTCGAATGAAAAACTGTTTTTT. Residues: CASSQRESNEKLFF.

This clonotype was seen many times. This chain connects TRBV29-1 to TRBJ2-3, with D possibly being TRBD1 (6 bases). Trimming shortened V by 4 bases and J by 0 bases, and 11 bases separated the two germline ends. CDR1 is SQVTM and CDR2 is ANQGSEA in the germline V gene. This CDR3 has 14 residues. The CDR3 region has the DNA TGCAGCGTTGCACAGGGCTCTAGCACAGATACGCAGTATTTT. Encoded protein: CSVAQGSSTDTQYF.

The rearrangement links TRBV18 to TRBJ2-3; D possibly corresponds to TRBD1 (5 bases). The CDR3 has 14 amino acids. Germline CDR1 reads KGHSH; CDR2 reads LQKENI. The V gene lost 2 bases and the J gene lost 2 bases, with 8 bases spanning the gap. The DNA of the CDR3 is TGTGCCAGCTCACCAGGGGCAGCCACAGATACGCAGTATTTT. Amino acids: CASSPGAATDTQYF.

There are many counts of this clonotype. The chain combines TRBV6-6 with TRBJ2-4; TRBD1 matches 7 bases. This CDR3 contains 14 residues. The V segment lost 10 bases and the J segment 4 bases; nucleotides outside the gene matches: 10. The V gene's germline CDR1 is MNHNY and CDR2 SVGAGI (reference sequence). CDR3 nucleotides: TGTGCCATCCAACCGGGACAGTCGAAAAACATTCAGTACTTC. It is translated as CAIQPGQSKNIQYF.

At least ten counts were recorded for this clonotype. The gene calls are TRBV20-1 and TRBJ1-1; maybe TRBD1 (6 bases). The germline gives CDR1 DFQATT, CDR2 SNEGSKA (reference sequence). V lost 0 bases, J lost 7 bases, and 12 bases lay in between. The CDR3 length is 13 residues. CDR3 amino acids: CSARDRGEVEAFF. Here the CDR3 DNA reads TGCAGTGCTAGAGACAGGGGAGAAGTTGAAGCTTTCTTT.

This clonotype showed up many times. The genes are TRBV12-3 or TRBV12-4 and TRBJ2-1; D might be TRBD1 (5 bases). The CDR3 runs 14 residues. The germline V and J ends were trimmed by 6 bases and 5 bases, with 14 bases remaining between them. The CDR3 spells CASRKETVNNEQFF. The CDR3 DNA reads TGTGCCAGCAGAAAGGAGACAGTGAACAATGAGCAGTTCTTC.

This clonotype was seen many times. The rearrangement uses TRBV10-2 and TRBJ1-5; 9 bases align to TRBD1. The germline gives CDR1 WSHSY, CDR2 SAAADI. The CDR3 extends over 15 amino acids. J was trimmed by 2 bases and V by 4 bases; bases with no gene match: 3. CDR3 amino acids: CASSGTGVGNQPQHF. DNA for the CDR3: TGCGCCAGCAGTGGGACAGGGGTGGGCAATCAGCCCCAGCATTTT.

This clonotype was seen many times. CDR3 sequence reads: CASSLQGRNTEAFF. The DNA of the CDR3 is TGTGCCAGCAGCTTACAGGGGCGCAACACTGAAGCTTTCTTT. The chain carries TRBV7-9 and TRBJ1-1; D might be TRBD1 (6 bases). Germline lookup yields CDR1 SEHNR and CDR2 FQNEAQ (reference sequence). Trimming took off 2 bases at V and 2 bases at J, with 9 bases between the two ends. This CDR3 region has 14 residues.

This clonotype is a singleton in its sample. A clone one base away is much larger, so this may be a read error. The chain is built from TRBV7-2 and TRBJ2-1; D remains ambiguous. The V gene lost 8 bases and the J gene lost 5 bases, with 13 bases spanning the gap. Germline assignment: CDR1 SGHTA and CDR2 FQGNSA. CDR3 size: 13 residues. CDR3 in amino acids: CASCQDTNNEQFF. Written as DNA, the CDR3 is TGTGCCAGCTGCCAAGACACTAACAATGAGCAGTTCTTC.

This clonotype was observed many times. The rearrangement joins TRBV4-1 to TRBJ1-1; a possible D gene is TRBD1 (6 bases). Germline values: CDR1 MGHRA, CDR2 YSYEKL. CDR3 length: 14 residues. V was clipped by 1 base and J by 2 bases, with 8 bases between them. The chain's CDR3 is CASSQAQGNTEAFF. The CDR3 DNA is TGCGCCAGCAGCCAAGCACAGGGTAACACTGAAGCTTTCTTT.

The chain couples TRBV12-3 or TRBV12-4 to TRBJ2-1; 8 bases fit TRBD1. V shed 10 bases, J shed 5 bases, and the junction held 10 bases outside the gene matches. The CDR3 is 14 amino acids. The CDR3 sequence is CAIIPGQEDNEQFF. The CDR3 nucleotides are TGTGCCATCATTCCGGGACAGGAGGACAATGAGCAGTTCTTC.

This clonotype came up many times. The CDR3 bases are TGTGCCAGCTCACCATCGGGGGGACCTGAAGCTTTCTTT. Translated, it gives CASSPSGGPEAFF. The V call is TRBV18, the J call TRBJ1-1; TRBD1 is a possible D gene (5 bases). This CDR3 is built from 13 residues. The germline gives CDR1 KGHSH, CDR2 LQKENI. The V gene lost 2 bases and the J gene lost 6 bases, with 10 bases spanning the gap.

This clonotype was seen more than once but under ten times. This sequence joins TRBV6-5 and TRBJ2-2, with 8 nucleotides matching TRBD1. The J segment lost 7 bases and the V segment lost 6 bases, leaving 7 bases of the junction unmatched. Germline V gene lookup returns CDR1 MNHEY and CDR2 SVGAGI. The CDR3 length is 14 residues. The CDR3 coding sequence is TGTGCCAGCAGCTTGGACAGGGAACTCGGGGAGCTGTTTTTT. It specifies CASSLDRELGELFF.